This is a list of T cell receptor beta chains from one sample in a study of T cell responses to AZD1222 COVID-19 vaccine. Measured with immunoSEQ multiplex PCR; TCRdb has only the in-frame clones, and not every one. The data contain about 130,000 clones, 93% of them singletons. This specimen consisted of peripheral blood, obtained on day 0 of AZD1222 vaccination. The receptors were gathered from an adult in good health. Both conserved end residues are part of each CDR3. The order of the fields is V gene, J gene, D gene, clone size, CDR3 DNA, CDR3 protein. A D gene is named only where the DNA matches it firmly. Rows may omit the clone size; those that give it use once, few, many or a size class.

TRBV19	TRBJ1-5	NA	NA	TGTGCCAGTAGTATTACCCCCTCGCGGCAGGGGCCCTCGACCGGCAATCAGCCCCAGCATTTT	CASSITPSRQGPSTGNQPQHF
TRBV6-5	TRBJ1-6	NA	NA	TGTGCCAGCAGCCGACGGGGGGGGCGAAATTCACCCCTCCACTTT	CASSRRGGRNSPLHF
TRBV2	TRBJ1-4	NA	NA	TGTGCCATAGCAGGAGGAGTGGGAGACAATGAAAAACTGTTTTTT	CAIAGGVGDNEKLFF
TRBV19	TRBJ1-5	TRBD1	NA	TGTGCCAGTAAGGACAGGGGCAATCAGCCCCAGCATTTT	CASKDRGNQPQHF
TRBV27	TRBJ1-5	NA	NA	TGTGCCAGCAGTTTATCGTGGGATCCTCAGCCCCAGCATTTT	CASSLSWDPQPQHF
TRBV6-1	TRBJ1-1	NA	NA	TGTGCCAGCAGTGAAGCGGGACACACTGAAGCTTTCTTT	CASSEAGHTEAFF
TRBV3-1/TRBV3-2	TRBJ1-1	NA	NA	TGTGCCAGCAGCCAAGGCGGGAGGACTGAAGCTTTCTTT	CASSQGGRTEAFF
TRBV5-6	TRBJ2-7	TRBD1	NA	TGTGCCAGCAGCTTGGAAGGGACAGCCTTTTCCTCCTACGAGCAGTACTTC	CASSLEGTAFSSYEQYF
TRBV19	TRBJ1-5	NA	NA	TGTGCCAGTAGAGACAGGAGCAATCAGCCCCAGCATTTT	CASRDRSNQPQHF
TRBV30	TRBJ1-5	NA	NA	TGTGCCTGGAGTGGGAAACAGGGCAGAGGCCCCTATAGCAATCAGCCCCAGCATTTT	CAWSGKQGRGPYSNQPQHF
TRBV20-1	TRBJ1-2	TRBD1	NA	TGCAGTGCTAGTGAGACAGGGCTCGCTGGCTACACCTTC	CSASETGLAGYTF
TRBV10-3	TRBJ1-2	NA	NA	TGTGCCATCTCAGATTGGGGGCAAGACGGCTACACCTTC	CAISDWGQDGYTF
TRBV18	TRBJ1-6	TRBD1	NA	TGTGCCAGCTCACCTGGGGGACAGGGACTGAGATCCCTCCACTTT	CASSPGGQGLRSLHF
TRBV30	TRBJ1-1	NA	NA	TGTGCCTGGAGTCAGACGACTGCCCAAGCTTTCTTT	CAWSQTTAQAFF
TRBV6-5	TRBJ2-2	NA	NA	TGTGCCAGCAGGGGACTCCGCCTGTCCGGGGAGCTGTTTTTT	CASRGLRLSGELFF
TRBV30	TRBJ2-5	TRBD2	NA	TGTGCCTGGCCATCCTCCCCCCTAGCGGGGGAAGCGTACCAAGAGACCCAGTACTTC	CAWPSSPLAGEAYQETQYF
TRBV13	TRBJ1-5	NA	NA	TGTGCCAGCAGCGATGGCGGGATAGGTCAGCCCCAGCATTTT	CASSDGGIGQPQHF
TRBV2	TRBJ1-2	NA	NA	TGTGCCAGCAGCGACAGGAGCTATGGCTACACCTTC	CASSDRSYGYTF
TRBV29-1	TRBJ2-5	NA	NA	TGCAGCGTTGTGGCTGACGCTCAAGAGACCCAGTACTTC	CSVVADAQETQYF
TRBV7-6	TRBJ1-2	TRBD1	NA	TGTGCCAGCACCCCCATCCCGGACAGGGGGATTTGTGGCTACACCTTC	CASTPIPDRGICGYTF
TRBV2	TRBJ2-5	NA	NA	TGTGCCAGCAGGGCTCGGAGAGACACGCAAGAGACCCAGTACTTC	CASRARRDTQETQYF
TRBV10-3	TRBJ1-5	NA	NA	TGTGCCATCAGTGAGTCGGCAGGGGTCCATCAGCCCCAGCATTTT	CAISESAGVHQPQHF
TRBV7-9	TRBJ1-1	NA	NA	TGTGCCAGCAGCTACGGTGGGGGAACTGAAGCTTTCTTT	CASSYGGGTEAFF
TRBV7-6	TRBJ1-4	NA	NA	TGTGCCAGCAGCTTACGGGCTATAGATACAACTAATGAAAAACTGTTTTTT	CASSLRAIDTTNEKLFF
TRBV28	TRBJ1-2	NA	NA	TGTGCCAGCATTCGGGGGTCGGGTCTCTATGGCTACACCTTC	CASIRGSGLYGYTF
TRBV19	TRBJ2-7	TRBD1	NA	TGTGCCAGTAGTAAGCGACAGGGCTCTGGCTCCTACGAGCAGTACTTC	CASSKRQGSGSYEQYF
TRBV5-6	TRBJ1-1	NA	NA	TGTGCCAGCAGCTTGGTTGGGGCTGGGACCAATGGTGAAGCTTTCTTT	CASSLVGAGTNGEAFF
TRBV27	TRBJ1-3	NA	NA	TGTGCCAGCAGTTTTTCAGGGGACGCGGACACCATATATTTT	CASSFSGDADTIYF
TRBV7-9	TRBJ2-5	NA	NA	TGTGCCAGCAGCTTACACGGGGAAGAGACCCAGTACTTC	CASSLHGEETQYF
TRBV20-1	TRBJ2-3	NA	NA	TGCAGTGCTTGGGACCTAGGGACGCAGTATTTT	CSAWDLGTQYF
TRBV12-3/TRBV12-4	TRBJ1-5	NA	NA	TGTGCCAGCACCTCAGGCAATCAGCCCCAGCATTTT	CASTSGNQPQHF
TRBV3-1/TRBV3-2	TRBJ1-6	TRBD1	NA	TGTGCCAGCAGCCAAGGGGCAGGGGGCATTTCACCCCTCCACTTT	CASSQGAGGISPLHF
TRBV5-1	TRBJ1-5	NA	NA	TGCGCCAGCAGCGCAGGGATACCTTACAATCAGCCCCAGCATTTT	CASSAGIPYNQPQHF
TRBV12-3/TRBV12-4	TRBJ2-1	TRBD2	once	TGTGCCAGCAGCACTAGCGGGGGGTATGAGCAGTTCTTC	CASSTSGGYEQFF
TRBV2	TRBJ1-5	NA	NA	TGTGCCAGCAGTGAAGCGGTTACGGTTCAGCCCCAGCATTTT	CASSEAVTVQPQHF
TRBV6-5	TRBJ1-2	TRBD1	NA	TGTGCCAGCAGGGGGGACAGCTACTATGGCTACACCTTC	CASRGDSYYGYTF
TRBV20-1	TRBJ2-7	NA	NA	TGCAGTGCTAGTAACGGGGGAGCCTACGAGCAGTACTTC	CSASNGGAYEQYF
TRBV5-7	TRBJ1-5	NA	NA	TGTGCCAGCAGCCCCTCTTGCTCGGGGGTACAGCCCCAGCATTTT	CASSPSCSGVQPQHF
TRBV6-6	TRBJ1-1	NA	NA	TGTGCCAGCATCGCAAACACTGAAGCTTTCTTT	CASIANTEAFF
TRBV6-5	TRBJ2-5	TRBD1	NA	TGTGCCAGCAGTCTAGACAGGGGAGAGACCCAGTACTTC	CASSLDRGETQYF
TRBV18	TRBJ2-1	NA	NA	TGTGCCAGCCTAAGGGGCCTCAGCTCCTACAATGAGCAGTTCTTC	CASLRGLSSYNEQFF
TRBV5-1	TRBJ1-2	NA	NA	TGCGCCAGCAGCCTCAGGGACCTTTATGGCTACACCTTC	CASSLRDLYGYTF
TRBV5-1	TRBJ1-1	NA	NA	TGCGCCAGCAGCTCCCTTGGACGAACGTCGAACACTGAAGCTTTCTTT	CASSSLGRTSNTEAFF
TRBV7-6	TRBJ2-5	NA	NA	TGTGCCAGCAGCTCCAATTCGGGACTCCTGTACCAAGAGACCCAGTACTTC	CASSSNSGLLYQETQYF
TRBV30	TRBJ1-2	NA	once	TGTGCCTACCGAAGGGGGTGGTACACCTTC	CAYRRGWYTF
TRBV3-1/TRBV3-2	TRBJ1-1	NA	NA	TGTGCCAGCAGCCAAGGATGGGGGGTCAACACTGAAGCTTTCTTT	CASSQGWGVNTEAFF
TRBV9	TRBJ2-3	NA	NA	TGTGCCAGCAGCGTAGTTGTGGGCGGGGTCACAGATACGCAGTATTTT	CASSVVVGGVTDTQYF
TRBV14	TRBJ1-1	NA	NA	TGTGCCAGCAGCCAAGTGTGGGGGGGCACTGAAGCTTTCTTT	CASSQVWGGTEAFF
TRBV7-9	TRBJ2-7	NA	NA	TGTGCCAGCAGCCCATGGACGGTGGAAGGGGGCGAGCAGTACTTC	CASSPWTVEGGEQYF
TRBV18	TRBJ1-5	NA	NA	TGTGCCAGCTCACTCCAGACTGAGCGTCAGCCCCAGCATTTT	CASSLQTERQPQHF
TRBV12-3/TRBV12-4	TRBJ1-1	TRBD1	NA	TGTGCCAGCAGTCTTCAGGGGGCTGAAGCTTTCTTT	CASSLQGAEAFF
TRBV7-2	TRBJ2-1	TRBD2	few	TGTGCCAGCAGCTCCAACATAGCGGGAGGCCCCCTAAATGAGCAGTTCTTC	CASSSNIAGGPLNEQFF
TRBV19	TRBJ1-1	NA	NA	TGTGCCAGTAGTATAGGCGTTCACACTGAAGCTTTCTTT	CASSIGVHTEAFF
TRBV2	TRBJ2-7	NA	NA	TGTGCCAGCAACGTAGGGAACTACGAGCAGTACTTC	CASNVGNYEQYF
TRBV11-2	TRBJ2-3	NA	NA	TGTGCCAGCAGCACTCGGACAGCAGATACGCAGTATTTT	CASSTRTADTQYF
TRBV12-5	TRBJ1-2	NA	NA	TGTGCTAGTGGTTTCCATATCGGAGCGTCGATGGGACGCATGGACTATGGCTACACCTTC	CASGFHIGASMGRMDYGYTF
TRBV7-9	TRBJ1-2	NA	NA	TGTGCCAGCAGCTTATGGCCGGGAGCGAAACCTAACTATGGCTACACCTTC	CASSLWPGAKPNYGYTF
TRBV19	TRBJ2-7	NA	NA	TGTGCCAGTAGTATCCGGTTCTGGGGGGACTACGAGCAGTACTTC	CASSIRFWGDYEQYF
TRBV11-3	TRBJ2-1	NA	NA	TGTGCCAGCAGCTCCAGGTGGGAGGAGCAGTTCTTC	CASSSRWEEQFF
TRBV29-1	TRBJ1-1	NA	once	TGCAGCGTCGACTTCCAGGCCACTGAAGCTTTCTTT	CSVDFQATEAFF